This TCR beta chain was found in a study of brain T cells in children with intractable seizures. This CDR3 region has 12 residues. V was cut by 8 bases and J by 0 bases, with 6 bases left in between. Germline V lookup: CDR1 SNHLY, CDR2 FYNNEI. Study conclusions and caveats: Pre-surgery blood may have been undersampled, hiding some clones. HCMV serostatus was not known, and viral specificity came from CDR3 similarity only.

The protocol was immunoSEQ multiplex PCR, while the TCRdb copy is restricted to in-frame clones and leaves out a portion. The sample carries 110,000 or so clones, around 94% recorded once. In regard to this clone: Its antigen is as yet unknown.

Sequencing was limited to surgery cases with top T cell transcript signatures in brain tissue. Pre-surgery treatment included at least one anti-epileptic drug. The V and J genes are TRBV2 and TRBJ2-3; no clear D gene. This specimen was peripheral blood, taken at surgery. This clonotype originated in a boy under three years old with hemimegalencephaly and intractable seizures. CDR3 nucleotides: TGTGCCAGCGGGATAAGCACAGATACGCAGTATTTT. Its translation is CASGISTDTQYF.